A single T cell receptor (beta chain) is shown here with its context. The antigen remains unidentified. This sample stems from a study of shared clonotypes between healthy human individuals. Regarding the study as a whole: Clonotypes shared by all four donors outscored non-shared clonotypes in generation probability.

Each subset's genomic DNA was shared equally among a number of immunoSEQ plates. The repertoire was sequenced with immunoSEQ multiplex PCR; TCRdb's copy has only in-frame clones and lacks some. The sample comprises a few million clones, about 90% of which are singletons, and around 0.4% rests with the top ten. The receptor was isolated from a young man in good health. Some clones in this sample may be carry-over from other donors' samples. Input material: naive CD4+ T cells from PBMCs. Subset reported: CD45RA+ positively selected.

This chain's CDR3 is CASSEAGANEKLFF. CDR3 in DNA: TGTGCCAGCAGTGAAGCGGGGGCTAATGAAAAACTGTTTTTT. The V gene is TRBV6-1, the J gene TRBJ1-4; maybe TRBD1 (5 bases). Deletions cut 0 bases from V and 3 bases from J, with 5 bases between. Looked up from germline, CDR1 is MNHNS and CDR2 is SASEGT. CDR3 length equals 14 residues.